The clone carrying this T cell receptor beta chain has ten or more counts. The antigen remains unidentified. The data originate from a study of early T cells in non-severe SARS-CoV-2 infection. Study-level background: Chains stayed unpaired after sequencing of bulk RNA from unsorted whole blood. Study-level findings and limits: Matches to VDJdb favored anti-spike CD8 responses and missed private and CD4 specificities.

Germline CDR1 reads SQVTM; CDR2 reads ANQGSEA. The CDR3 consists of 14 residues. V lost 2 bases to trimming and J lost 4 bases, with 14 bases between them. From the 5' RACE reads, TCRdb called clonotypes with MiXCR, one entry per CDR3 protein. The sample shows 80,000 to 100,000 distinct CDR3 sequences, 12% to 15% of them seen only once. J is TRBJ1-2 and V is TRBV29-1; the D gene is possibly TRBD1 (5 bases). This clonotype originated in an adult who was a healthcare worker with PCR-confirmed SARS-CoV-2 infection or an uninfected control (not recorded which). Sequencing was carried out using whole blood. The CDR3 reads CSVELTGTRYGYTF. In DNA form, the CDR3 reads TGCAGCGTTGAACTCACCGGGACCCGCTATGGCTACACCTTC.